This passage covers 3 T cell receptor beta chains from one sample sequenced in a study of shared clonotypes between healthy human individuals. TCRdb's table, derived via immunoSEQ multiplex PCR, lists solely in-frame clones and lacks some. The sample consists of about half a million clones, 79% of them appearing once. Material: PBMCs. Receptors were obtained from a woman aged 40 to 50 in good health. Some clones in this sample may be carry-over from other donors' samples.

V usage is TRBV7-8 and J usage is TRBJ2-5; 12 bases line up with TRBD2. Germline V lookup: CDR1 SGHVS, CDR2 FQNEAQ. J was trimmed by 4 bases and V by 3 bases; bases with no gene match: 6. The CDR3 has 16 residues. CDR3 sequence (DNA): TGTGCCAGCAGCTTCCGCCAGGGACTAGCGGGAGAGACCCAGTACTTC. Translation gives CASSFRQGLAGETQYF.

Comments on this clone: The sample contains more than one DNA sequence encoding this CDR3. The V gene is TRBV2, the J gene TRBJ2-7, with D perhaps being TRBD1 or TRBD2 (5 bases each). The CDR3 covers 13 residues. The V gene's germline CDR1 is SNHLY and CDR2 FYNNEI. Trimming took off 6 bases at V and 2 bases at J, with 11 bases between the two ends. The CDR3 DNA follows: TGTGCCAGCAGGGGACCCGAGCCCTACGAGCAGTACTTC. Amino acid sequence: CASRGPEPYEQYF.

Written as DNA, the CDR3 is TGTGCCAGCAGCCCGCGCGGGGATAACTATGGCTACACCTTC. Its translation is CASSPRGDNYGYTF. The chain is built from TRBV7-2 and TRBJ1-2; D remains unclear. This CDR3 comprises 14 residues. V lost 5 bases and J lost 1, with 11 bases in between. The V gene's germline CDR1 is SGHTA and CDR2 FQGNSA.